The rows below give T cell receptor beta chains drawn from one sample of a study of T-cell memory formation after mild COVID-19. TCRdb analysed the 5' RACE reads with MiXCR anew, one entry per CDR3 protein. In the table there are about 250,000 distinct CDR3 sequences, over 15% of which are singletons. Sequenced input: PBMCs or a T cell subset sorted from them (not recorded which). These receptors were collected from a man younger than 35 who had mild COVID-19 (a few samples of this study predate the infection). Cell type and time point are not known. Each CDR3 is given with its conserved first and last residue. The D gene is left open where the match is weak. A row's size may be missing; if present it is once, few, many or a size class.

d_call j_call v_call cdr3_length clone_size cdr3_aa cdr3_nt
TRBD1 TRBJ1-6 TRBV27 13 - CASRWTGSSPLHF TGTGCCAGCAGGTGGACAGGGAGTTCACCCCTCCACTTT
- TRBJ1-2 TRBV28 15 - CASSWEGTQGGGYTF TGTGCCAGCAGCTGGGAGGGGACACAAGGTGGTGGCTACACCTTC
TRBD1 TRBJ2-1 TRBV4-3 13 few CASGRTGGNEQFF TGCGCCAGCGGTCGGACAGGGGGGAATGAGCAGTTCTTC
- TRBJ1-1 TRBV10-3 19 few CAISETLHGGDRVNTEAFF TGTGCCATCAGTGAGACCTTACACGGGGGGGACCGCGTGAACACTGAAGCTTTCTTT
- TRBJ2-1 TRBV4-3 16 few CASSQEIPYSPREQFF TGCGCCAGCAGCCAGGAGATCCCTTACTCCCCTCGGGAGCAGTTCTTC
- TRBJ2-5 TRBV5-4 14 few CASSHYRERETQYF TGTGCCAGCAGCCACTACCGGGAGAGGGAGACCCAGTACTTC
- TRBJ1-1 TRBV10-3 13 - CATSDSPNTEAFF TGTGCCACATCGGACAGCCCGAACACTGAAGCTTTCTTT
- TRBJ1-2 TRBV20-1 12 few CSAIPGTSGYTF TGCAGTGCTATTCCAGGCACTAGTGGCTACACCTTC
- TRBJ1-6 TRBV6-1 14 - CASSETGVGSPLHF TGTGCCAGCAGTGAAACAGGCGTAGGGTCACCCCTCCACTTT
- TRBJ1-1 TRBV24-1 13 few CATSGSANTEAFF TGTGCCACCAGTGGGTCGGCGAACACTGAAGCTTTCTTT
- TRBJ2-7 TRBV7-2 13 many CASSFQGTYEQYF TGTGCCAGCAGCTTTCAGGGCACCTACGAGCAGTACTTC
- TRBJ1-2 TRBV18 15 few CASSRGPPGLEGYTF TGTGCCAGCTCGCGTGGGCCCCCGGGTCTCGAGGGCTACACCTTC
TRBD2 TRBJ2-2 TRBV5-5 16 - CASRFRLAEHTGELFF TGTGCCAGCAGGTTTCGACTAGCGGAACACACCGGGGAGCTGTTTTTT
- TRBJ2-5 TRBV5-1 13 few CASSSGGGKTQYF TGCGCCAGCAGCTCCGGGGGCGGAAAGACCCAGTACTTC
- TRBJ1-2 TRBV6-1 14 few CASSGQTEFYGYTF TGTGCCAGCAGTGGACAGACAGAATTCTATGGCTACACCTTC
TRBD2 TRBJ2-2 TRBV7-2 16 - CASSFAGLVNTGELFF TGTGCCAGCAGCTTCGCGGGACTAGTGAACACCGGGGAGCTGTTTTTT
- TRBJ1-3 TRBV6-6 15 - CASSFWTVEGNTIYF TGTGCCAGCAGTTTCTGGACGGTTGAGGGAAACACCATATATTTT
TRBD2 TRBJ2-3 TRBV5-4 16 - CASSWGAGGQADTQYF TGTGCCAGCAGCTGGGGAGCGGGGGGGCAAGCAGATACGCAGTATTTT
TRBD1 TRBJ1-1 TRBV9 16 - CASSAPTGMYNTEAFF TGTGCCAGCAGCGCACCGACAGGGATGTACAACACTGAAGCTTTCTTT
- TRBJ1-5 TRBV2 14 - CASSAGNWDQPQHF TGTGCCAGCAGTGCAGGGAATTGGGATCAGCCCCAGCATTTT
- TRBJ2-3 TRBV5-1 13 few CASSLEAVDTQYF TGCGCCAGCAGCTTGGAGGCGGTAGATACGCAGTATTTT
- TRBJ2-3 TRBV28 14 few CASSPRRIRDTQYF TGTGCCAGCAGTCCCCGACGGATAAGGGATACGCAGTATTTT
- TRBJ2-4 TRBV5-6 14 - CASSLVSSKNIQYF TGTGCCAGCAGCTTGGTCTCGTCCAAAAACATTCAGTACTTC
- TRBJ2-7 TRBV30 11 few CAWGRAYEQYF TGTGCCTGGGGCAGGGCCTACGAGCAGTACTTC
TRBD1 TRBJ2-2 TRBV5-1 14 medium-sized CASSPQGPTGELFF TGCGCCAGCAGCCCACAGGGGCCCACCGGGGAGCTGTTTTTT
- TRBJ2-1 TRBV3-1 15 few CASSLSSLAYNEQFF TGTGCCAGCAGCTTAAGCAGTCTCGCCTACAATGAGCAGTTCTTC
TRBD1 TRBJ1-2 TRBV11-2 16 few CASSSTGWGTGHGYTF TGTGCCAGCAGCTCCACCGGGTGGGGGACAGGTCATGGCTACACCTTC
- TRBJ2-2 TRBV7-6 14 few CASSFMQRGVELFF TGTGCCAGCAGCTTCATGCAGCGAGGCGTGGAGCTGTTTTTT
- TRBJ2-5 TRBV12-3/TRBV12-4 14 many CASSSTGLPQVQYF TGTGCCAGCAGTTCCACGGGACTCCCCCAGGTCCAGTACTTC
TRBD1 TRBJ1-3 TRBV29-1 15 - CSVEMKGASGNTIYF TGCAGCGTTGAAATGAAGGGGGCTAGTGGAAACACCATATATTTT
- TRBJ2-3 TRBV24-1 13 - CATRSEYTDTQYF TGTGCCACCAGAAGTGAGTACACAGATACGCAGTATTTT
- TRBJ2-2 TRBV28 16 few CATDKPGLLNTGELFF TGTGCCACCGATAAGCCAGGCCTCTTGAACACCGGGGAGCTGTTTTTT
- TRBJ2-7 TRBV27 15 - CASSILQGGIHEQYF TGTGCCAGCAGTATCCTTCAGGGGGGCATCCACGAGCAGTACTTC
- TRBJ2-5 TRBV28 14 few CASSFPPSEETQYF TGTGCCAGCAGTTTCCCGCCTTCAGAAGAGACCCAGTACTTC
- TRBJ1-2 TRBV5-1 14 - CASSFDWRDGGYTF TGCGCCAGCAGCTTTGACTGGAGGGACGGTGGCTACACCTTC
TRBD1 TRBJ1-6 TRBV6-5 17 - CASSDSLRRGQGSPLHF TGTGCCAGCAGTGATTCCCTCCGTAGGGGGCAAGGATCACCCCTCCACTTT
TRBD2 TRBJ2-5 TRBV6-5 16 many CASSPAGLAVQETQYF TGTGCCAGCAGTCCAGCGGGACTAGCGGTCCAAGAGACCCAGTACTTC
TRBD2 TRBJ2-1 TRBV6-2/TRBV6-3 14 - CASSYTLAGNEQFF TGTGCCAGCAGTTACACTCTAGCGGGGAATGAGCAGTTCTTC
- TRBJ2-6 TRBV9 17 many CASSVVAGPSGANVLTF TGTGCCAGCAGCGTAGTTGCGGGGCCGTCTGGGGCCAACGTCCTGACTTTC
TRBD2 TRBJ2-2 TRBV7-8 18 - CASSSGLAGIPGTGELFF TGTGCCAGCAGCTCCGGACTAGCGGGGATTCCGGGCACCGGGGAGCTGTTTTTT
- TRBJ2-4 TRBV6-2/TRBV6-3 12 once CASSPDQNIQYF TGTGCCAGCAGTCCAGACCAAAACATTCAGTACTTC
TRBD1 TRBJ2-1 TRBV5-1 15 many CASSNRTGSYNEQFF TGCGCCAGCAGCAACCGGACAGGCTCCTACAATGAGCAGTTCTTC
- TRBJ2-7 TRBV6-1 13 few CASRVAGSYEQYF TGTGCCAGCAGAGTTGCAGGGAGCTACGAGCAGTACTTC
- TRBJ2-2 TRBV6-2/TRBV6-3 16 - CASSYRAQLNTGELFF TGTGCCAGCAGTTACCGCGCACAGCTGAACACCGGGGAGCTGTTTTTT
- TRBJ2-3 TRBV20-1 12 few CSAPRATDTQYF TGCAGTGCCCCCAGGGCCACAGATACGCAGTATTTT
- TRBJ2-5 TRBV6-5 15 - CASSYSYRVGETQYF TGTGCCAGCAGTTACTCCTACAGGGTGGGGGAGACCCAGTACTTC
TRBD1 TRBJ1-4 TRBV18 14 - CASSPDRGNEKLFF TGTGCCAGCTCACCGGACAGGGGAAATGAAAAACTGTTTTTT
TRBD1 TRBJ1-1 TRBV18 14 few CASSPETGWTEAFF TGTGCCAGCTCACCAGAGACAGGGTGGACTGAAGCTTTCTTT